Each of the 4 T cell receptor beta chains below was sequenced from the same sample in a study of identical twins. TCRdb re-analysed the 5' RACE reads in MiXCR, keeping a single row per CDR3 protein. This table has around 160,000 distinct CDR3 sequences, roughly 3.5% appearing once. Sequences were obtained from memory T cells sorted from blood. These receptors originate from a young man in good health.

This clonotype was seen many times. The V and J genes are TRBV6-1 and TRBJ2-3; D might be TRBD1 (6 bases). The ends were cut back, 6 bases at V and 2 bases at J, with 12 bases in the middle. This CDR3 comprises 14 residues. Germline V CDR1 and CDR2: MNHNS, SASEGT. This chain's CDR3 is CASSRQVNTDTQYF. As DNA, the CDR3 is TGTGCCAGCAGCCGACAGGTGAACACAGATACGCAGTATTTT.

This clonotype was observed at least ten times. V gene TRBV12-3 or TRBV12-4 combines with J gene TRBJ2-2, with TRBD1 matching 9 bases. The CDR3 is 15 residues long. V shed 4 bases and J 1 base; nucleotides not matched to a gene: 1. CDR3 sequence (DNA): TGTGCCAGCAGTTCGGGACAGGGGAACACCGGGGAGCTGTTTTTT. The encoded protein is CASSSGQGNTGELFF.

The sample holds many counts of this clonotype. V gene TRBV20-1 combines with J gene TRBJ2-7; no clear D. Germline assignment: CDR1 DFQATT and CDR2 SNEGSKA (reference sequence). The V and J ends lost 7 bases and 3 bases respectively, with 16 bases between them. The CDR3 loop spans 13 amino acids. CDR3 nucleotide sequence: TGCAGTGTCGTCCAAGCAGTGGACTACGAGCAGTACTTC. Translation gives CSVVQAVDYEQYF.

The sample holds many counts of this clonotype. V gene TRBV28 combines with J gene TRBJ2-3; possible D gene TRBD1, 5 bases. Trimming shortened V by 7 bases and J by 6 bases, and 14 bases separated the two germline ends. Germline V gene lookup returns CDR1 MDHEN and CDR2 SYDVKM. The CDR3 is made up of 13 amino acids. CDR3 nucleotides: TGTGCCAGCAAGGTCAGGGAATTGGATACGCAGTATTTT. As protein: CASKVRELDTQYF.